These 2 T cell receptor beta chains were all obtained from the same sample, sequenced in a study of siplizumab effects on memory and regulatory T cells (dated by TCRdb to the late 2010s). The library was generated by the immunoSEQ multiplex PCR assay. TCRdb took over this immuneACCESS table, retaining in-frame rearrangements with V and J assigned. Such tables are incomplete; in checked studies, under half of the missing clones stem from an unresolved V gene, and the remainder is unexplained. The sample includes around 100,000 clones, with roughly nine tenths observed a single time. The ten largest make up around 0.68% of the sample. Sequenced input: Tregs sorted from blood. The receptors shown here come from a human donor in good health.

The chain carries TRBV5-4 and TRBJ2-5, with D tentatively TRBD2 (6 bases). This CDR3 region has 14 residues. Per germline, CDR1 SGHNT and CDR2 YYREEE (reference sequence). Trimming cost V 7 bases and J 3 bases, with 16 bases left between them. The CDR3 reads CASESGSGEETQYF. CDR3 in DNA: TGTGCCAGCGAATCCGGGAGTGGGGAAGAGACCCAGTACTTC.

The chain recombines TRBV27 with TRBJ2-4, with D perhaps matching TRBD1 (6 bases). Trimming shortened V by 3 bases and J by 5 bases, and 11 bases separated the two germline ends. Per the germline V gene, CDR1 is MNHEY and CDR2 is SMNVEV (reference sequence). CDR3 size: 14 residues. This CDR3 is CASSFRRGQNIQYF. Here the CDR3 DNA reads TGTGCCAGCAGTTTCCGCAGGGGCCAAAACATTCAGTACTTC.